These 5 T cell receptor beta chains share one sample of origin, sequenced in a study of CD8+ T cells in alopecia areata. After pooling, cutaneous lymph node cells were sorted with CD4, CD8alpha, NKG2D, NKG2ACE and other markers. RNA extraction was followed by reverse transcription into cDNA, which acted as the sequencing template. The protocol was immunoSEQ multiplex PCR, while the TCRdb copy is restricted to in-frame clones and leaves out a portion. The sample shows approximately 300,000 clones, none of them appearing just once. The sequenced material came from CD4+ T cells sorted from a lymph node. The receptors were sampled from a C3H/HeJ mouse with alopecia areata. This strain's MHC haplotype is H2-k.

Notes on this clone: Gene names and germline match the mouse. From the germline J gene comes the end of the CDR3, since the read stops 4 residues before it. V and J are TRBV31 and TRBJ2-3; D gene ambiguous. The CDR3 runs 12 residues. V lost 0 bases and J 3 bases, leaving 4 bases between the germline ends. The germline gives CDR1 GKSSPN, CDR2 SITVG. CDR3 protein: CAWSLQAETLYF. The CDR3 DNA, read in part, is TGTGCCTGGAGTCTCCAGGCAGAA. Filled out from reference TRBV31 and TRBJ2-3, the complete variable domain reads AQTIHQWPVAEIKAVGSPLSLGCTIKGKSSPNLYWYWQATGGTLQQLFYSITVGQVESVVQLNLSASRPKDDQFILSTEKLLLSHSGFYLCAWSLQAETLYFGSGTRLTVL.

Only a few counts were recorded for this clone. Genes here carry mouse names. The CDR3: CASSMGGPNYAEQFF. The covered CDR3 bases are TGTGCCAGCAGCATGGGGGGGCCTAACTATGCT. This chain links TRBV5 with TRBJ2-1, with 9 bases fitting TRBD2. From the germline J gene comes the end of the CDR3, since the read stops 4 residues before it. This CDR3 is 15 amino acids long. Germline CDR1 reads LGHNA; CDR2 reads YNLKQL (reference sequence). V gave up 5 bases and J gave up 0 bases; unmatched junction bases: 2.

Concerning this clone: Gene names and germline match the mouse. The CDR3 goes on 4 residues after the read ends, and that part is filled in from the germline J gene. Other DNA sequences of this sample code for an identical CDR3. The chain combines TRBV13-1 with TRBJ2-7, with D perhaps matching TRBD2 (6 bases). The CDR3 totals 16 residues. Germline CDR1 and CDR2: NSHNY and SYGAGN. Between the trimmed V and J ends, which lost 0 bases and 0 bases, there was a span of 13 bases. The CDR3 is CASSDAGGRSSYEQYF. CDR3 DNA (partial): TGTGCCAGCAGTGATGCCGGGGGGAGGAGCTCCTAT.

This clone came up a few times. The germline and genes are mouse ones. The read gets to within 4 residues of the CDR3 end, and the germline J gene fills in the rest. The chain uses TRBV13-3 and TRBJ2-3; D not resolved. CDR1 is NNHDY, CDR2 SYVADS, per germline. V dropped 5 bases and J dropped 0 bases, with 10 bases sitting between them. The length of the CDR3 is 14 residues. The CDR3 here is CASRTKHSAETLYF. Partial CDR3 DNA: TGTGCCAGCAGGACAAAGCATAGTGCAGAA.

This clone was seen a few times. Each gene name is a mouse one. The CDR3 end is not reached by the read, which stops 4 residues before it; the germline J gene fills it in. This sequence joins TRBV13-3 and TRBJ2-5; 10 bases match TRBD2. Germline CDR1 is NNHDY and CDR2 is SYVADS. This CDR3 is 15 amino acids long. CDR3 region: CASSDSLGGRDTQYF. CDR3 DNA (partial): TGTGCCAGCAGTGATAGTCTGGGGGGGCGAGAC. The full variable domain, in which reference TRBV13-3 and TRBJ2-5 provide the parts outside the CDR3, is EAAVTQSPRSKVAVTGGKVTLSCHQTNNHDYMYWYRQDTGHGLRLIHYSYVADSTEKGDIPDGYKASRPSQENFSLILELASLSQTAVYFCASSDSLGGRDTQYFGPGTRLLVL.